One and the same sample provided the 27 T cell receptor beta chains below, sequenced in a study of T cell responses to AZD1222 COVID-19 vaccine. Generated by immunoSEQ multiplex PCR, the TCRdb table keeps only in-frame clones and is missing some. The table lists approximately 98,000 clones, roughly 89% of them singletons. Sequencing was performed on peripheral blood, taken on day 0 of MenACWY control vaccination. The receptors originated from an adult in good health.

This rearrangement joins TRBV6-2 or TRBV6-3 to TRBJ1-5; 7 positions agree with TRBD1. Germline V CDR1 and CDR2: MNHEY, SVGEGT. The CDR3 has 14 amino acids. Germline trimming cut 3 bases from V and 7 bases from J; bases unmatched to any gene: 6. In DNA form, the CDR3 reads TGTGCCAGCAGTTATGCTGCAGGGGGACAGCCCCAGCATTTT. Residues: CASSYAAGGQPQHF.

This clone was seen a single time. The genes are TRBV13 and TRBJ1-1, with TRBD1 matching 8 bases. Germline CDR1 reads PRHDT; CDR2 reads FYEKMQ (reference sequence). The J segment lost 5 bases and the V segment lost 5 bases, leaving 10 bases of the junction unmatched. The CDR3 spans 15 residues. The CDR3 protein is CASSGPGQGKTEAFF. CDR3 in DNA: TGTGCCAGCAGCGGTCCTGGACAGGGAAAGACTGAAGCTTTCTTT.

The count of this clone is one. This chain joins TRBV6-1 and TRBJ2-4; D unresolved. The CDR3 length is 13 residues. Trimming left V 2 bases short and J 5 bases short, with 7 bases between. The V gene's germline CDR1 is MNHNS and CDR2 SASEGT. The CDR3 region is CASSETVENIQYF. The CDR3 region has the DNA TGTGCCAGCAGTGAAACGGTTGAAAACATTCAGTACTTC.

The CDR3 is CASSPRQGSQPQHF. In nucleotides, the CDR3 is TGTGCCAGCAGTCCTAGACAGGGATCTCAGCCCCAGCATTTT. This sequence joins TRBV2 and TRBJ1-5; 7 bases agree with TRBD1. CDR1 and CDR2 (germline): SNHLY, FYNNEI. With V trimmed by 5 bases and J by 6 bases, 7 bases remained unmatched. There are 14 residues in the CDR3.

The chain is built from TRBV4-1 and TRBJ1-5; perhaps TRBD1 as D (6 bases). The CDR3 runs to 16 residues. Germline V gene sequence: CDR1 MGHRA, CDR2 YSYEKL. The germline V and J ends were trimmed by 1 base and 6 bases, with 16 bases remaining between them. The CDR3 nucleotides are TGCGCCAGCAGCCAAGGATCTGAACAGGGCCTTCAGCCCCAGCATTTT. Its protein is CASSQGSEQGLQPQHF.

The chain joins TRBV9 to TRBJ1-1, with a tentative D call TRBD1 (5 bases). The V end lost 2 bases, the J end lost 8 bases, and 10 bases lay between the germline ends. In germline, CDR1 is SGDLS, CDR2 YYNGEE. The CDR3 has 12 residues. DNA for the CDR3: TGTGCCAGCAGCGTTTCTCCAGGGGAAGCTTTCTTT. Translation gives CASSVSPGEAFF. Using reference TRBV9 and TRBJ1-1 for the parts outside the CDR3, the full variable domain is DSGVTQTPKHLITATGQRVTLRCSPRSGDLSVYWYQQSLDQGLQFLIQYYNGEERAKGNILERFSAQQFPDLHSELNLSSLELGDSALYFCASSVSPGEAFFGQGTRLTVV.

The rearrangement uses TRBV9 and TRBJ2-7; no reliable D call. Trimming stripped 0 bases from V and 6 bases from J, with 7 bases between. This CDR3 is 12 amino acids long. The V gene's germline CDR1 is SGDLS and CDR2 YYNGEE. This CDR3 is CASSVGGGEQYF. The CDR3 region has the DNA TGTGCCAGCAGCGTAGGAGGTGGCGAGCAGTACTTC.

J is TRBJ2-3 and V is TRBV5-1; 11 nucleotides line up with TRBD2. CDR1 SGHRS and CDR2 YFSETQ come from the germline V gene. The CDR3 loop spans 17 amino acids. V trimming: 0 bases; J trimming: 2 bases; junction bases outside the gene matches: 5. The CDR3 loop is CASSLEFSGGVTDTQYF. The CDR3 nucleotides read TGCGCCAGCAGCTTGGAATTTAGCGGGGGGGTCACAGATACGCAGTATTTT.

V usage is TRBV24-1 and J usage is TRBJ1-1; the D gene is possibly TRBD1 (5 bases). The CDR3 extends over 11 amino acids. V lost 9 bases to trimming and J lost 8 bases, with 12 bases between them. Looked up from germline, CDR1 is KGHDR and CDR2 is SFDVKD. The CDR3 nucleotides read TGTGCCACCGCCGTAGGGGCAGAAGCTTTCTTT. It yields the protein CATAVGAEAFF.

The chain is built from TRBV19 and TRBJ2-5; 14 nucleotides align to TRBD2. V trimming: 5 bases; J trimming: 1 base; junction bases outside the gene matches: 3. The germline gives CDR1 LNHDA, CDR2 SQIVND (reference sequence). CDR3 length: 16 residues. The CDR3 protein is CASSPGLAGGQETQYF. The CDR3, as DNA: TGTGCCAGTAGTCCCGGACTAGCGGGGGGCCAAGAGACCCAGTACTTC.

The chain has TRBV7-9 and TRBJ1-5; maybe TRBD1 (6 bases). The CDR3 runs to 14 residues. Germline V lookup: CDR1 SEHNR, CDR2 FQNEAQ (reference sequence). V lost 2 bases and J 6 bases, leaving 11 bases between the germline ends. CDR3 in DNA: TGTGCCAGCAGCTTATCAGGGGAAGGTCAGCCCCAGCATTTT. Its translation: CASSLSGEGQPQHF.

This clone was found once. The CDR3 loop is CASSVGEGLNQPQHF. CDR3 nucleotides: TGTGCCAGCTCGGTCGGGGAGGGACTCAATCAGCCCCAGCATTTT. The chain combines TRBV18 with TRBJ1-5; D perhaps matches TRBD1 (5 bases). Trimming pared 6 bases from V and 3 bases from J, leaving 15 bases between. The CDR3 length is 15 residues. Germline CDR1 reads KGHSH; CDR2 reads LQKENI.

A note on this clone: The sample holds other DNA sequences that translate to the same CDR3. This chain uses TRBV19 with TRBJ2-7; maybe TRBD1 (6 bases). The CDR3 loop spans 13 amino acids. Germline CDR1 reads LNHDA; CDR2 reads SQIVND (reference sequence). V was cut by 4 bases and J by 4 bases, with 11 bases left in between. The chain's CDR3 is CASSNLQGYEQYF. The CDR3 DNA follows: TGTGCCAGTAGTAACCTACAGGGTTACGAGCAGTACTTC.

The chain joins TRBV27 to TRBJ2-5, with D hard to call. The germline V gene has CDR1 MNHEY and CDR2 SMNVEV (reference sequence). The length of the CDR3 is 12 residues. V lost 6 bases to trimming and J lost 5 bases, with 10 bases between them. DNA for the CDR3: TGTGCCAGCAGGGCGGTATCGGAGACCCAGTACTTC. It translates to CASRAVSETQYF.

V usage is TRBV30 and J usage is TRBJ2-7; D may correspond to TRBD1 or TRBD2 (5 bases each). Germline lookup yields CDR1 GTSNPN and CDR2 SVGIG (reference sequence). There are 15 residues in the CDR3. With 1 base removed from V and 1 base from J, the gap between germline ends came to 14 bases. CDR3 loop: CAWSGRNGGSYEQYF. In DNA, the CDR3 is TGTGCCTGGAGTGGACGCAATGGGGGATCCTACGAGCAGTACTTC.

CDR3: CASSSAGGELFF. As DNA, the CDR3 is TGTGCCAGCAGTTCGGCAGGTGGGGAACTGTTTTTT. This chain joins TRBV28 and TRBJ1-4, with no clear D. CDR3 length: 12 amino acids. Germline V CDR1 and CDR2: MDHEN, SYDVKM. V was clipped by 4 bases and J by 12 bases, with 12 bases between them. Together with reference TRBV28 and TRBJ1-4, the CDR3 gives the full variable domain: DVKVTQSSRYLVKRTGEKVFLECVQDMDHENMFWYRQDPGLGLRLIYFSYDVKMKEKGDIPEGYSVSREKKERFSLILESASTNQTSMYLCASSSAGGELFFGSGTQLSVL.

The V and J genes are TRBV19 and TRBJ2-3, with D possibly matching TRBD1 (6 bases). The CDR3 is 14 amino acids. Germline CDR1 LNHDA, CDR2 SQIVND (reference sequence). Trimming took off 5 bases at V and 2 bases at J, with 11 bases between the two ends. CDR3 region: CASSSPGDTDTQYF. The CDR3 coding sequence is TGTGCCAGTAGTTCCCCAGGGGACACAGATACGCAGTATTTT.

The J gene is TRBJ2-3, the V gene TRBV6-5, with 10 bases lining up with TRBD1. The CDR3 covers 14 residues. J lost 5 bases, V lost 8 bases, and 7 bases had no gene match. The V gene's germline CDR1 is MNHEY and CDR2 SVGAGI. CDR3 residues: CASGLGTGVDTQYF. CDR3 bases: TGTGCCAGCGGCCTAGGGACAGGGGTAGATACGCAGTATTTT.

The chain combines TRBV6-4 with TRBJ2-2; 9 bases are a match to TRBD1. V gave up 6 bases and J gave up 1 base; unmatched junction bases: 3. CDR1 MRHNA and CDR2 SNTAGT come from the germline V gene. This CDR3 spans 15 amino acids. CDR3 nucleotides: TGTGCCAGCAGCCCGGGACAGGGGAACACCGGGGAGCTGTTTTTT. Translated, it gives CASSPGQGNTGELFF.

This chain links TRBV6-5 with TRBJ2-1; D remains ambiguous. The germline V gene encodes CDR1 MNHEY and CDR2 SVGAGI. This CDR3 comprises 12 residues. With 8 bases removed from V and 10 bases from J, the gap between germline ends came to 15 bases. Here the CDR3 reads CASLLGLREQFF. The CDR3 coding sequence is TGTGCCAGCCTTTTGGGCCTGAGAGAGCAGTTCTTC.

This CDR3 reads CASSLGGDYEQYF. CDR3 nucleotide sequence: TGTGCCAGCAGCTTAGGTGGAGACTACGAGCAGTACTTC. The V gene is TRBV7-2, the J gene TRBJ2-7; D ambiguous. CDR1 and CDR2 (germline): SGHTA, FQGNSA. The CDR3 runs to 13 residues. The V end was cut by 1 base, the J end by 3 bases, with 7 bases between. The full variable domain, completed using reference TRBV7-2 and TRBJ2-7, is GAGVSQSPSNKVTEKGKDVELRCDPISGHTALYWYRQSLGQGLEFLIYFQGNSAPDKSGLPSDRFSAERTGGSVSTLTIQRTQQEDSAVYLCASSLGGDYEQYFGPGTRLTVT.

The chain couples TRBV6-2 or TRBV6-3 to TRBJ2-7, with 7 bases matching TRBD2. The CDR3 length is 14 residues. After removal of 1 base from V and 4 bases from J, the junction contained 4 bases not matched to a gene. Germline values: CDR1 MNHEY, CDR2 SVGEGT. The chain's CDR3 is CASSYLVGGYEQYF. CDR3 nucleotide sequence: TGTGCCAGCAGTTACTTGGTGGGAGGGTACGAGCAGTACTTC.

This rearrangement joins TRBV5-1 to TRBJ2-7; 7 bases fit TRBD1. The germline CDR1 and CDR2 sequences are SGHRS and YFSETQ. V lost 5 bases and J lost 1; bases outside the gene matches: 6. This CDR3 is 14 amino acids long. The CDR3 DNA sequence: TGCGCCAGCAGTACGACAGGGAATTCCTACGAGCAGTACTTC. Amino acid sequence: CASSTTGNSYEQYF. Full variable domain (rest looked up from reference TRBV5-1 and TRBJ2-7): KAGVTQTPRYLIKTRGQQVTLSCSPISGHRSVSWYQQTPGQGLQFLFEYFSETQRNKGNFPGRFSGRQFSNSRSEMNVSTLELGDSALYLCASSTTGNSYEQYFGPGTRLTVT.

This clone was recorded only once. The chain joins TRBV12-3 or TRBV12-4 to TRBJ1-1; the D is unclear. Trimming took off 3 bases at V and 4 bases at J, with 9 bases between the two ends. The CDR3 length is 13 residues. The CDR3 spells CASSFLRGTEAFF. As DNA, the CDR3 is TGTGCCAGCAGTTTTTTAAGAGGCACTGAAGCTTTCTTT.

The chain combines TRBV7-6 with TRBJ2-7; possible D gene TRBD2, 5 bases. The germline V gene has CDR1 SGHVS and CDR2 FNYEAQ. The CDR3 is 14 amino acids. Trimming removed 4 bases from V and 0 bases from J, with 10 bases in between. CDR3 DNA: TGTGCCAGCAGCTCCCTAACTAGCTCCTACGAGCAGTACTTC. Amino acids: CASSSLTSSYEQYF.

The gene calls are TRBV28 and TRBJ2-7; TRBD1 aligns across 7 bases. Germline CDR1 is MDHEN and CDR2 is SYDVKM. After removal of 7 bases from V and 2 bases from J, the junction contained 8 bases not matched to a gene. CDR3 length: 14 residues. The CDR3 DNA sequence: TGTGCCAGCAAGGTCTCCGGGACAGCCTACGAGCAGTACTTC. Encoded protein: CASKVSGTAYEQYF.

J is TRBJ1-2 and V is TRBV10-3, with 10 bases matching TRBD1. Germline assignment: CDR1 ENHRY and CDR2 SYGVKD. V shed 10 bases, J shed 7 bases, and the junction held 12 bases outside the gene matches. The CDR3 runs 14 residues. The CDR3 coding sequence is TGTGCCACGGCCTCCGGGACAGGGGTCCCTGGCTACACCTTC. This translates into CATASGTGVPGYTF.